This T cell receptor beta chain was found in a study of cytotoxic CD8 clonotypes in ibrutinib-treated CLL. Comments on this clone: Its cognate antigen is unknown.

Study-wide results and limits: Higher clonality was seen at ibrutinib response and a return toward baseline at progression.

Sequencing used immunoSEQ multiplex PCR; TCRdb keeps in-frame clones, though not all of them. The sample lists 110,000 to 150,000 clones, approximately 90% seen once, with approximately 11% in the top ten. CDR3 size: 15 residues. Germline V gene lookup returns CDR1 SEHNR and CDR2 FQNEAQ (reference sequence). The V end lost 1 base, the J end lost 4 bases, and 13 bases lay between the germline ends. The material was PBMCs, obtained after 12 months of ibrutinib treatment. The clonotype was recovered from a human donor with chronic lymphocytic leukemia. The genes are TRBV7-9 and TRBJ2-5, with D possibly matching TRBD1 (5 bases). The DNA for the CDR3 is TGTGCCAGCAGCTTAGGGGGCTCCGGCGGAGAGACCCAGTACTTC. Translated: CASSLGGSGGETQYF.